This entry lists 16 T cell receptor beta chains sequenced from one sample in a study of T-cell reconstitution after alpha-beta-depleted transplantation in children. Preparation of the TCRbeta library was carried out with unique molecular identifiers. TCRdb ran MiXCR on the PCR reads and lists one entry per CDR3 protein. The table shows some 220,000 distinct CDR3 sequences, with roughly 10% occurring only once. The source was PBMCs from the stem cell graft donor, collected from the stem cell graft. These receptor sequences come from a human donor who donated a stem cell graft to a child with acute lymphoblastic leukemia.

This clonotype has a handful of counts. V usage is TRBV7-2 and J usage is TRBJ2-2; tentatively, D is TRBD2 (6 bases). Trimming took 1 base from V and 3 from J, leaving 12 bases between them. Germline CDR1 and CDR2: SGHTA and FQGNSA. This CDR3 is 16 amino acids long. CDR3 coding DNA: TGTGCCAGCAGCTTAGGTCGGGGGTTCGACACCGGGGAGCTGTTTTTT. Its translation: CASSLGRGFDTGELFF. The full variable domain, rest sourced from reference TRBV7-2 and TRBJ2-2, is GAGVSQSPSNKVTEKGKDVELRCDPISGHTALYWYRQSLGQGLEFLIYFQGNSAPDKSGLPSDRFSAERTGGSVSTLTIQRTQQEDSAVYLCASSLGRGFDTGELFFGEGSRLTVL.

V and J are TRBV11-2 and TRBJ2-2; TRBD1 agrees at 9 bases. The germline V gene has CDR1 SGHAT and CDR2 FQNNGV. The J segment lost 0 bases and the V segment lost 1 base, leaving 9 bases of the junction unmatched. The CDR3 runs 19 residues. The CDR3 here is CASSLGGTGWPANTGELFF. The CDR3 DNA is TGTGCCAGCAGCTTAGGCGGGACAGGGTGGCCCGCGAACACCGGGGAGCTGTTTTTT.

This chain links TRBV4-1 with TRBJ2-7, with 9 bases that match TRBD1. The CDR3 spans 15 residues. V shed 3 bases, J shed 3 bases, and the junction held 6 bases outside the gene matches. The V gene's germline CDR1 is MGHRA and CDR2 YSYEKL. The CDR3 region has the DNA TGCGCCAGCAGCCAGGATACAGGGGGCGGCTACGAGCAGTACTTC. This encodes CASSQDTGGGYEQYF.

This clonotype turned up a few times. V and J are TRBV20-1 and TRBJ1-4; 9 bases align to TRBD1. Germline values: CDR1 DFQATT, CDR2 SNEGSKA (reference sequence). The CDR3 is 14 residues long. V dropped 1 base and J dropped 3; count of bases not matched to a gene: 0. DNA of the CDR3: TGCAGTGCTAGAGGGGACAGGGCTAATGAAAAACTGTTTTTT. Its protein is CSARGDRANEKLFF.

The table lists this clonotype with many counts. The J gene is TRBJ2-1, the V gene TRBV5-1; D unresolved. The CDR3 is 14 amino acids. Germline V lookup: CDR1 SGHRS, CDR2 YFSETQ. Trimming took 1 base from V and 7 from J, leaving 12 bases between them. The CDR3 is CASSLLAGTNEQFF. The CDR3, as DNA: TGCGCCAGCAGCTTGTTGGCAGGTACAAATGAGCAGTTCTTC.

This clonotype was seen only a few times. This chain joins TRBV29-1 and TRBJ2-5, with 8 nucleotides matching TRBD1. The CDR3 loop spans 15 amino acids. The germline CDR1 and CDR2 sequences are SQVTM and ANQGSEA. Trimming at V came to 3 bases and at J to 5 bases, leaving 11 bases not matched to a gene. The CDR3 DNA reads as TGCAGCGTTGACTCGGTGGACAGGGATGGCGAGACCCAGTACTTC. It codes for CSVDSVDRDGETQYF.

V and J are TRBV5-1 and TRBJ2-5; TRBD1 aligns across 7 bases. The junction had 11 bases not matched to a gene; V was cut back by 3 bases and J by 6 bases. The CDR3 consists of 15 residues. CDR1 and CDR2 (germline): SGHRS, YFSETQ. CDR3 sequence reads: CASSSTLQGQKTQYF. The CDR3 DNA is TGCGCCAGCAGCTCCACTCTACAGGGGCAAAAGACCCAGTACTTC. The whole variable domain, filled in from reference TRBV5-1 and TRBJ2-5, reads KAGVTQTPRYLIKTRGQQVTLSCSPISGHRSVSWYQQTPGQGLQFLFEYFSETQRNKGNFPGRFSGRQFSNSRSEMNVSTLELGDSALYLCASSSTLQGQKTQYFGPGTRLLVL.

The chain links TRBV6-5 to TRBJ2-3; D call uncertain. From germline, CDR1 is MNHEY and CDR2 SVGAGI. This CDR3 spans 15 amino acids. V was clipped by 1 base and J by 1 base, with 9 bases between them. The CDR3 coding sequence is TGTGCCAGCAGTTACTTGGGCGTGGGCACAGATACGCAGTATTTT. This sequence encodes CASSYLGVGTDTQYF.

V and J are TRBV5-5 and TRBJ2-5, with 8 bases aligning to TRBD1. CDR1 is SGHKS and CDR2 is YYEKEE in the germline V gene (reference sequence). Trimming took 4 bases from V and 4 from J; bases not matched to a gene: 12. This CDR3 has 16 amino acids. CDR3: CASSPRDRPERETQYF. The CDR3 DNA reads TGTGCCAGCAGCCCGCGGGACAGGCCTGAGCGAGAGACCCAGTACTTC. The variable domain in full, with the rest retrieved from reference TRBV5-5 and TRBJ2-5, is DAGVTQSPTHLIKTRGQQVTLRCSPISGHKSVSWYQQVLGQGPQFIFQYYEKEERGRGNFPDRFSARQFPNYSSELNVNALLLGDSALYLCASSPRDRPERETQYFGPGTRLLVL.

This clonotype showed up many times. The chain combines TRBV12-3 or TRBV12-4 with TRBJ2-7; 7 bases agree with TRBD2. J gave up 2 bases and V 8 bases, and 6 bases lay outside the gene matches. This CDR3 contains 13 residues. CDR3 nucleotide sequence: TGTGCCAGCCTCCGGGGGGAAGCCTACGAGCAGTACTTC. The encoded protein is CASLRGEAYEQYF.

This clonotype was found many times. The J gene is TRBJ1-1, the V gene TRBV5-5, with D perhaps matching TRBD1 (6 bases). Trimming removed 4 bases from V and 5 bases from J, with 9 bases in between. The V gene's germline CDR1 is SGHKS and CDR2 YYEKEE (reference sequence). The CDR3 length is 12 residues. CDR3 protein: CASSQDRTEAFF. CDR3 nucleotides: TGTGCCAGCAGCCAAGACAGGACTGAAGCTTTCTTT.

The sample holds many counts of this clonotype. The chain uses TRBV4-1 and TRBJ2-7, with 10 bases aligning to TRBD1. This CDR3 has 20 residues. V gave up 0 bases and J gave up 0 bases; unmatched junction bases: 14. CDR1 is MGHRA and CDR2 is YSYEKL in the germline V gene. The CDR3 loop is CASSQDRGQGVFAGSYEQYF. The DNA for the CDR3 is TGCGCCAGCAGCCAAGATCGAGGACAGGGGGTCTTTGCGGGCTCCTACGAGCAGTACTTC.

This clonotype was seen many times. In nucleotides, the CDR3 is TGCGCCAGCAGCCCAGGGTCCTCTGGAAACACCATATATTTT. Protein product: CASSPGSSGNTIYF. This chain joins TRBV5-1 and TRBJ1-3, with D possibly being TRBD1 (5 bases). Germline V gives CDR1 SGHRS, CDR2 YFSETQ. The CDR3 is made up of 14 amino acids. V gave up 4 bases and J gave up 0 bases, with 8 bases separating them.

This chain links TRBV20-1 with TRBJ2-1; TRBD2 matches at 11 bases. With V trimmed by 0 bases and J by 4 bases, 17 bases remained unmatched. The CDR3 runs 20 residues. Germline V gene data show CDR1 as DFQATT and CDR2 as SNEGSKA (reference sequence). The CDR3 DNA reads as TGCAGTGCTAGAGATCCGTTGGGGAGGTCTAGCGGGGGGAGGTACAATGAGCAGTTCTTC. Translating gives CSARDPLGRSSGGRYNEQFF.

V and J are TRBV3-1 and TRBJ2-3; no clear D gene. The germline CDR1 and CDR2 sequences are LGHDT and YNNKEL (reference sequence). CDR3 size: 14 residues. V lost 4 bases and J 3 bases, leaving 11 bases between the germline ends. This chain's CDR3 is CASSPADGTDTQYF. The CDR3 coding sequence is TGTGCCAGCAGCCCGGCGGACGGAACAGATACGCAGTATTTT.

Note on this clonotype: A read error may be the cause here, since a much bigger clone is one base away. The chain uses TRBV7-2 and TRBJ2-7, with D maybe TRBD1 (5 bases). V was pared by 2 bases and J by 11 bases, with 22 bases between. The CDR3 totals 15 residues. In germline, CDR1 is SGHTA, CDR2 FQGNSA. The CDR3 nucleotides are TGTGCCAGCAGCTTATCGGTTGTGATTGGCGAAGGGGAGTACTTC. This codes for CASSLSVVIGEGEYF. Full variable domain (rest looked up from reference TRBV7-2 and TRBJ2-7): GAGVSQSPSNKVTEKGKDVELRCDPISGHTALYWYRQSLGQGLEFLIYFQGNSAPDKSGLPSDRFSAERTGGSVSTLTIQRTQQEDSAVYLCASSLSVVIGEGEYFGPGTRLTVT.